This is a list of T cell receptor beta chains from one sample in a study of PD-L1 blockade in urothelial cancer. Produced via immunoSEQ multiplex PCR; TCRdb's table is partial and in-frame only. The sample gives approximately 100,000 clones, 70% to 90% of which show up once; 2.4% is in the top ten. The sequences come from PBMCs, collected around atezolizumab (anti-PD-L1) treatment. Receptors originate from a middle-aged man with urothelial cancer. The CDR3 runs from the conserved cysteine through the conserved F or W.

v_call cdr3_aa
TRBV30 CAWSELSYNSPLHF
TRBV7-8 CASSRGPLNEKLFF
TRBV10-3 CAISDHAGGPTDTQYF
TRBV10-1 CATTVSLGEKLFF
TRBV5-6 CASEGTKGPTGYTF
TRBV28 CASRTRRGNNEQFF
TRBV7-6 CASSSKAGTSGEQYF
TRBV7-2 CASGRAAGELFF
TRBV28 CASSSGQASSYNEQFF
TRBV5-1 CASSLAEGTEAFF
TRBV10-3 CAIGPGTGGDKYGYTF
TRBV7-9 CASRGLAGGSYEQYF
TRBV5-4 CASSFRGSQETQYF
TRBV5-1 CASSLETGIGANVLTF
TRBV9 CASSREGQGNSPLHF